The 23 T cell receptor beta chains in this list originate from one sample, sequenced in a study of Ad26.COV2.S vaccination and SARS-CoV-2 variants. As to treatment: 15 to 20 received Ad26.COV2.S at low or high dose, single or two shots; about 5 received placebo; per-sample allocation not given. Day 63 after the first vaccine or placebo injection was the time point for sampling. Some clones are missing from TCRdb's copy, which holds only in-frame ones; the method was immunoSEQ multiplex PCR. Found here are 300,000 to 400,000 clones, roughly 81% of them singletons; the top ten hold about 3.3%. The sequencing used peripheral blood, collected in a trial of Ad26.COV2.S vaccine versus placebo. These receptors were obtained from a person aged 18-60 years who received the Ad26.COV2.S COVID-19 vaccine or a placebo.

J is TRBJ1-4 and V is TRBV1. TRBV1 counts as a pseudogene. This CDR3 is built from 20 residues. The CDR3 DNA follows: TGCACCAGCAGCCACCGAGGTGGGCCGGGACCCCTACGGACTAATGAAAAACTGTTTTTT. Its translation: CTSSHRGGPGPLRTNEKLFF.

CDR3 DNA: TGTGCCAGCAGTTTATATCCCGGGGAGCTGTTTTTT. This encodes CASSLYPGELFF. This chain joins TRBV28 and TRBJ2-2; D is undetermined. Per the germline V gene, CDR1 is MDHEN and CDR2 is SYDVKM. CDR3 length equals 12 residues. Between the trimmed V and J ends, which lost 1 base and 6 bases, there was a span of 3 bases.

The chain joins TRBV28 to TRBJ2-6; D perhaps matches TRBD2 (5 bases). Germline CDR1 is MDHEN and CDR2 is SYDVKM. V lost 3 bases, J lost 0 bases, and 9 bases lay in between. The CDR3 is 16 amino acids. CDR3 sequence: CASSFRGSSGANVLTF. For the CDR3, the DNA is TGTGCCAGCAGTTTCCGGGGTAGCTCTGGGGCCAACGTCCTGACTTTC.

V is TRBV5-1 and J is TRBJ2-2; no clear D gene. The CDR3 length is 11 residues. CDR1 and CDR2 (germline): SGHRS, YFSETQ. Trimming took 0 bases from V and 8 from J, leaving 2 bases between them. In DNA, the CDR3 is TGCGCCAGCAGCTTGGAGGGGGAGCTGTTTTTT. This translates into CASSLEGELFF.

V and J are TRBV5-1 and TRBJ2-3; 8 bases match TRBD2. Germline CDR1 is SGHRS and CDR2 is YFSETQ. The ends lost 4 bases at V and 4 bases at J; junction bases unmatched: 5. The CDR3 is made up of 14 amino acids. The CDR3 region is CASSPSGGSDTQYF. For the CDR3, the DNA is TGCGCCAGCAGCCCCTCGGGGGGGTCAGATACGCAGTATTTT.

The V call is TRBV7-2, the J call TRBJ2-1; D call uncertain. CDR3 size: 12 residues. V was clipped by 5 bases and J by 9 bases, with 11 bases between them. Germline lookup yields CDR1 SGHTA and CDR2 FQGNSA. The CDR3 reads CASSISSGEQFF. The CDR3 DNA sequence: TGTGCCAGCAGCATTAGCTCGGGTGAGCAGTTCTTC. The full variable domain, with the rest looked up from reference TRBV7-2 and TRBJ2-1, is GAGVSQSPSNKVTEKGKDVELRCDPISGHTALYWYRQSLGQGLEFLIYFQGNSAPDKSGLPSDRFSAERTGGSVSTLTIQRTQQEDSAVYLCASSISSGEQFFGPGTRLTVL.

The chain recombines TRBV27 with TRBJ1-1; 8 bases map to TRBD1. Germline V gene lookup returns CDR1 MNHEY and CDR2 SMNVEV (reference sequence). The CDR3 covers 14 residues. Trimming took 5 bases from V and 4 from J; bases not matched to a gene: 6. The CDR3 DNA is TGTGCCAGCAGTCGGACAGGGTCCGGCACTGAAGCTTTCTTT. Translation: CASSRTGSGTEAFF.

The V and J genes are TRBV5-1 and TRBJ1-4; the D gene is possibly TRBD1 (5 bases). V was shortened by 0 bases and J by 7 bases, with 13 bases between the two germline ends. This CDR3 comprises 15 residues. Germline V CDR1 and CDR2: SGHRS, YFSETQ. The CDR3, as DNA: TGCGCCAGCAGCTTGGCCGGGCAGGGAGGTGAAAAACTGTTTTTT. Its translation is CASSLAGQGGEKLFF. Variable domain in full (rest from reference TRBV5-1 and TRBJ1-4): KAGVTQTPRYLIKTRGQQVTLSCSPISGHRSVSWYQQTPGQGLQFLFEYFSETQRNKGNFPGRFSGRQFSNSRSEMNVSTLELGDSALYLCASSLAGQGGEKLFFGSGTQLSVL.

The rearrangement joins TRBV6-2 or TRBV6-3 to TRBJ2-3, with D unresolved. With 2 bases removed from V and 6 bases from J, the gap between germline ends came to 6 bases. The V gene's germline CDR1 is MNHEY and CDR2 SVGEGT. The CDR3 consists of 12 residues. The CDR3: CASSYPWDTQYF. CDR3 bases: TGTGCCAGCAGTTACCCCTGGGATACGCAGTATTTT.

This chain links TRBV2 with TRBJ2-1; D remains unclear. CDR3 length: 13 residues. Deletions cut 5 bases from V and 8 bases from J, with 13 bases between. The germline V gene encodes CDR1 SNHLY and CDR2 FYNNEI. CDR3 in DNA: TGTGCCAGCAGTCGGAGTTTTGGGGATGAGCAGTTCTTC. Its translation: CASSRSFGDEQFF.

V gene TRBV30 combines with J gene TRBJ2-5; 7 positions agree with TRBD1. V was pared by 3 bases and J by 3 bases, with 1 base of the junction left unmatched. The CDR3 spans 12 residues. The germline CDR1 and CDR2 sequences are GTSNPN and SVGIG (reference sequence). The CDR3 protein is CAWRGTEETQYF. The CDR3 DNA is TGTGCCTGGAGGGGGACAGAAGAGACCCAGTACTTC.

V usage is TRBV25-1 and J usage is TRBJ2-7; D might be TRBD2 (6 bases). The V and J ends lost 6 bases and 2 bases respectively, with 14 bases between them. This CDR3 spans 14 amino acids. Germline values: CDR1 MGHDK, CDR2 SYGVNS. The CDR3 spells CASRSERVTYEQYF. DNA for the CDR3: TGTGCCAGCAGGTCGGAGCGGGTGACCTACGAGCAGTACTTC.

V gene TRBV7-2 combines with J gene TRBJ1-6; D perhaps matches TRBD1 (5 bases). V was shortened by 6 bases and J by 9 bases, with 18 bases between the two germline ends. This CDR3 is 15 amino acids long. Germline V CDR1 and CDR2: SGHTA, FQGNSA. CDR3 DNA sequence: TGTGCCAGCAGTCTCACGGCAGGGTACACTTCACCCCTCCACTTT. Translated: CASSLTAGYTSPLHF.

This clone was picked up a small number of times. The chain links TRBV21-1 to TRBJ1-5. TRBV21-1 is an annotated pseudogene. The CDR3 consists of 16 residues. The CDR3 nucleotides read TGTGCCAGCAGCCCCTGGGAAGATTATAGCAATCAGCCCCAGCATTTT. Translated, it gives CASSPWEDYSNQPQHF.

The chain couples TRBV5-6 to TRBJ1-2; D may be TRBD1 (6 bases). V was clipped by 4 bases and J by 7 bases, with 23 bases between them. The CDR3 is 16 residues long. Germline CDR1 is SGHDT and CDR2 is YYEEEE. CDR3 amino acids: CASSPIHNTEGGGYTF. The CDR3 DNA is TGTGCCAGCAGCCCAATTCATAATACTGAGGGGGGTGGCTACACCTTC.

This chain uses TRBV9 with TRBJ2-7, with D perhaps matching TRBD1 (6 bases). The CDR3 extends over 14 amino acids. Per germline, CDR1 SGDLS and CDR2 YYNGEE. The V end lost 3 bases, the J end lost 3 bases, and 13 bases lay between the germline ends. The DNA of the CDR3 is TGTGCCAGCAGCGCGTCGGACAGATACTACGAGCAGTACTTC. Residues: CASSASDRYYEQYF.

The gene calls are TRBV5-1 and TRBJ2-5; D may match TRBD1 or TRBD2 (7 bases each). The germline V gene has CDR1 SGHRS and CDR2 YFSETQ. CDR3 length: 19 amino acids. Between the trimmed V and J ends, which lost 0 bases and 0 bases, there was a span of 21 bases. The chain's CDR3 is CASSLARGGSSTDQETQYF. The DNA for the CDR3 is TGCGCCAGCAGCTTGGCCAGGGGGGGATCTTCAACGGACCAAGAGACCCAGTACTTC.

V and J are TRBV15 and TRBJ1-5, with a tentative D call TRBD1 (6 bases). The CDR3 runs 12 residues. The germline V gene has CDR1 LNHNV and CDR2 YYDKDF (reference sequence). Trimming removed 7 bases from V and 4 bases from J, with 8 bases in between. The CDR3 DNA reads TGTGCCACCAAACAGGGTAATCAGCCCCAGCATTTT. Residues: CATKQGNQPQHF.

V and J are TRBV19 and TRBJ2-6; 8 bases agree with TRBD1. Germline trimming cut 3 bases from V and 2 bases from J; bases unmatched to any gene: 3. The CDR3 consists of 16 residues. Looked up from germline, CDR1 is LNHDA and CDR2 is SQIVND (reference sequence). The CDR3 region has the DNA TGTGCCAGTAGTATGAGGACAGGGCCTGGGGCCAACGTCCTGACTTTC. Translating it yields CASSMRTGPGANVLTF.

This rearrangement joins TRBV5-6 to TRBJ2-3; 8 bases map to TRBD1. The V segment lost 1 base and the J segment 6 bases; nucleotides outside the gene matches: 13. This CDR3 comprises 17 residues. Germline loops: CDR1 SGHDT, CDR2 YYEEEE. The CDR3 sequence is CASSLYQTGAIRDTQYF. CDR3 bases: TGTGCCAGCAGCTTGTACCAGACAGGGGCCATACGGGATACGCAGTATTTT.

The CDR3 nucleotides are TGTGCCAGCAGCGGAGGGGGTGCGGCGACGAATGAGCAGTTCTTC. The encoded protein is CASSGGGAATNEQFF. The chain is built from TRBV7-2 and TRBJ2-1; TRBD1 or TRBD2 may be the D gene (6 bases each). The CDR3 is 15 residues long. The V gene's germline CDR1 is SGHTA and CDR2 FQGNSA. Trimming stripped 5 bases from V and 7 bases from J, with 18 bases between. The full variable domain, with the rest looked up from reference TRBV7-2 and TRBJ2-1, is GAGVSQSPSNKVTEKGKDVELRCDPISGHTALYWYRQSLGQGLEFLIYFQGNSAPDKSGLPSDRFSAERTGGSVSTLTIQRTQQEDSAVYLCASSGGGAATNEQFFGPGTRLTVL.

The CDR3 nucleotides read TGCAGCGGTGGGACAGGGGAAAACATTCAGTACTTC. Translation: CSGGTGENIQYF. The chain couples TRBV29-1 to TRBJ2-4; 10 bases map to TRBD1. This CDR3 spans 12 amino acids. The ends lost 7 bases at V and 5 bases at J; junction bases unmatched: 2. In germline, CDR1 is SQVTM, CDR2 ANQGSEA.

In its sample, this clone was seen once. This chain joins TRBV29-1 and TRBJ2-1; TRBD1 agrees at 7 bases. The V segment lost 8 bases and the J segment 5 bases; nucleotides outside the gene matches: 15. CDR1 and CDR2 from the germline V gene are SQVTM and ANQGSEA. The CDR3 loop spans 15 amino acids. The CDR3 is CSTDFGTEINNEQFF. CDR3 coding DNA: TGCAGCACCGACTTTGGGACAGAAATAAACAATGAGCAGTTCTTC.